This T cell receptor beta chain derives from a study of blood T cell repertoires in COVID-19 (dated by TCRdb to the early 2020s). Background for the entire study: The collaborator samples originated in the United States, Italy and Spain and spanned the acute and convalescent phases of COVID-19. The repertoires were released in a freely available public database intended as a resource for research on the immune response to SARS-CoV-2. A de-identified subject ID, COVID-19 status, age in years and sex were almost always included in the sample metadata. The samples were drawn from two sources: the first 160 participants of the ongoing ImmuneRACE study, and some 1,300 subjects contributed by 6 global collaborators. HLA class I and class II types, where available, came from metadata supplied by the sample provider rather than from assay-based typing. Subjects who had been exposed to COVID-19, were actively infected with it, or had recovered from it provided the deeply sampled blood TCRbeta repertoires that made up the dataset. The material from the prospective study consisted of cDNA or gDNA derived from T cells, B-cell-depleted T cells, or PBMCs. What the research found in general, with its limitations: Clinical and demographic metadata were provided uncurated, with the amount varying by source and participant.

TCRbeta CDR3 regions were amplified from genomic DNA by means of the immunoSEQ Assay, a bias-controlled multiplex PCR. Per the source publication's procedure: Nucleated cell counts per sample were estimated from amplification of reference gene primers within the assay. Sequence reads were collapsed and filtered to measure the absolute abundance of every unique TCRbeta CDR3 rearrangement. Productive Simpson clonality was computed per sample as the square root of Simpson's diversity index over productive rearrangements. TCRdb stores this immuneACCESS table with in-frame sequences only. Part of the clones is absent; in the studies checked, under half of the shortfall reflects unresolved V genes, and no reason is known for the rest. V and J calls and clone size are given by that table; D and trimming were obtained from the DNA. The sample table records about 20,000 clones; about 92% of these occur just once. Together, the top ten hold about 4% of the sample.

For this clone: Its target antigen remains unknown. No per-base quality is available; no much larger clone lies one base away.

The V and J ends are trimmed by 2 bases and 0 bases, leaving 11 bases between them. In the germline V gene, CDR1 corresponds to SGHTA and CDR2 to FQGTGA. The CDR3 contains 16 residues, cysteine and phenylalanine counted. Of the read, only the CDR3 DNA is kept; its 48 bases are in frame from base 1. The collaborating institutions used their own protocols to collect whole blood in K2EDTA tubes. For TCRbeta analysis, collaborators shipped samples in one of three forms: frozen whole blood, isolated PBMCs, or DNA extracted from either of those sample types. Sequencing was carried out using peripheral blood. The sequence links TRBV7-3 to TRBJ1-3; 5 matching bases give a weak D call of TRBD1. The origin of this receptor is a woman in her forties or fifties with active COVID-19. The DNA is TGTGCCAGCAGCTTAGGCGGGGGTTACTCTGGAAACACCATATATTTT. Protein translation: CASSLGGGYSGNTIYF. With all but the CDR3 taken from the reference TRBV7-3 and TRBJ1-3 genes, the full variable domain is: GAGVSQTPSNKVTEKGKYVELRCDPISGHTALYWYRQSLGQGPEFLIYFQGTGAADDSGLPNDRFFAVRPEGSVSTLKIQRTERGDSAVYLCASSLGGGYSGNTIYFGEGSWLTVV.